What follows are 27 T cell receptor beta chains derived from one specimen sequenced in a study of blood T cell repertoires in COVID-19. Generated by immunoSEQ multiplex PCR, the TCRdb table keeps only in-frame clones and is missing some. The repertoire holds about 350,000 clones, approximately 89% seen once, with roughly 3.4% in the top ten. Sequenced input: peripheral blood. The source of these receptors is a woman aged 18-29 years who had recovered from COVID-19.

This clone has only one observation. This sequence joins TRBV10-3 and TRBJ1-3; weak D call: TRBD1 (6 bases). CDR1 and CDR2 (germline): ENHRY, SYGVKD. CDR3 size: 14 residues. Trimming left V 6 bases short and J 2 bases short, with 11 bases between. The CDR3 sequence: CAISQQGPGNTIYF. The DNA of the CDR3 is TGTGCCATCAGCCAACAGGGACCTGGAAACACCATATATTTT.

This chain uses TRBV20-1 with TRBJ2-3, with a tentative D call TRBD1 (6 bases). This CDR3 region has 11 residues. CDR1 and CDR2 from the germline V gene are DFQATT and SNEGSKA (reference sequence). Trimming cost V 6 bases and J 2 bases, with 6 bases left between them. CDR3 in DNA: TGCAGTGCGGGACACACAGATACGCAGTATTTT. It yields the protein CSAGHTDTQYF.

This chain connects TRBV3-1 (or the pseudogene TRBV3-2) to TRBJ2-1; 7 bases are shared with TRBD2. V lost 2 bases and J lost 6; bases outside the gene matches: 10. Germline V gives CDR1 LGHDT, CDR2 YNNKEL (reference sequence). This CDR3 has 16 residues. The CDR3 nucleotides are TGTGCCAGCAGCCAACGGACGGGAGGCCGGGGCAATGAGCAGTTCTTC. Translation gives CASSQRTGGRGNEQFF.

This sequence joins TRBV3-1 (or the pseudogene TRBV3-2) and TRBJ2-3; D not resolved. Germline V CDR1 and CDR2: LGHDT, YNNKEL (reference sequence). V lost 3 bases, J lost 1 base, and 8 bases lay in between. The CDR3 contains 14 residues. The CDR3, as DNA: TGTGCCAGCAGCCATACAGATCGCACAGATACGCAGTATTTT. Translation gives CASSHTDRTDTQYF.

This sequence joins TRBV28 and TRBJ2-7; 10 positions match TRBD1. Trimming took 10 bases from V and 1 from J; bases not matched to a gene: 4. Looked up from germline, CDR1 is MDHEN and CDR2 is SYDVKM. The CDR3 sequence is 13 residues long. The CDR3 sequence: CATRDRGSYEQYV. CDR3 coding DNA: TGTGCCACCCGGGACAGGGGTTCCTACGAGCAGTACGTC.

The chain links TRBV28 to TRBJ2-5; 13 nucleotides line up with TRBD2. The CDR3 has 16 residues. V lost 2 bases to trimming and J lost 5 bases; unmatched junction nucleotides: 5. Germline CDR1 and CDR2: MDHEN and SYDVKM. The CDR3 is CASSLATSGGTETQYF. CDR3 coding DNA: TGTGCCAGCAGTTTAGCGACTAGCGGGGGGACGGAGACCCAGTACTTC.

The gene calls are TRBV7-9 and TRBJ2-1; D ambiguous. V lost 3 bases and J 5 bases, leaving 5 bases between the germline ends. The CDR3 covers 12 residues. Germline-derived CDR1 and CDR2 are SEHNR and FQNEAQ (reference sequence). CDR3 loop: CASSLTHNEQFF. In DNA form, the CDR3 reads TGTGCCAGCAGCTTGACTCACAATGAGCAGTTCTTC. Complete variable domain (other parts from reference TRBV7-9 and TRBJ2-1): DTGVSQNPRHKITKRGQNVTFRCDPISEHNRLYWYRQTLGQGPEFLTYFQNEAQLEKSRLLSDRFSAERPKGSFSTLEIQRTEQGDSAMYLCASSLTHNEQFFGPGTRLTVL.

The V call is TRBV6-5, the J call TRBJ2-5; D possibly corresponds to TRBD1 (5 bases). Trimming stripped 7 bases from V and 8 bases from J, with 20 bases between. The CDR3 is 14 amino acids. From germline, CDR1 is MNHEY and CDR2 SVGAGI. The chain's CDR3 is CASTPPSGSETQYF. The DNA for the CDR3 is TGTGCCAGCACTCCCCCCTCAGGGTCAGAAACCCAGTACTTC.

The chain uses TRBV5-8 and TRBJ2-7; D possibly corresponds to TRBD2 (7 bases). From germline, CDR1 is SGHTS and CDR2 YDEGEE. This CDR3 is 14 amino acids long. Trimming took 2 bases from V and 2 from J, leaving 11 bases between them. CDR3 loop: CASSFGRGTYEQYV. The CDR3, as DNA: TGTGCCAGCAGCTTTGGGAGGGGGACCTACGAGCAGTACGTC.

In DNA form, the CDR3 reads TGTGCCACCAGCAGGGGACTCACTGAAGCTTTCTTT. The encoded protein is CATSRGLTEAFF. This chain connects TRBV15 to TRBJ1-1, with a weak D call TRBD1 (5 bases). The V gene's germline CDR1 is LNHNV and CDR2 YYDKDF (reference sequence). CDR3 size: 12 residues. Trimming left V 3 bases short and J 4 bases short, with 6 bases between.

The V and J genes are TRBV21-1 and TRBJ2-5; the table names TRBD2, a call not compared with the DNA. TRBV21-1 is a pseudogene. The CDR3 consists of 14 residues. In DNA, the CDR3 is TGTGCCAGCAGCAAAGGGGGAGCCCAAGAGACCCAGTACTTC. Translation gives CASSKGGAQETQYF.

This sequence joins TRBV7-9 and TRBJ2-3, with 12 bases matching TRBD2. Trimming took 5 bases from V and 6 from J; bases not matched to a gene: 9. The CDR3 totals 16 residues. Germline V gene data show CDR1 as SEHNR and CDR2 as FQNEAQ (reference sequence). The CDR3 region is CASSPTRLAGDDTQYF. CDR3 DNA: TGTGCCAGCAGCCCTACTCGACTAGCGGGGGATGATACGCAGTATTTT.

The chain links TRBV15 to TRBJ1-2; 11 bases map to TRBD1. CDR1 LNHNV and CDR2 YYDKDF come from the germline V gene (reference sequence). The CDR3 contains 16 residues. Trimming took 6 bases from V and 0 from J; bases not matched to a gene: 6. The DNA of the CDR3 is TGTGCCACCAGTAGGACAGGGGGCGCAGCTAACTATGGCTACACCTTC. The encoded protein is CATSRTGGAANYGYTF.

CDR3: CASSTRAGTGELFF. CDR3 nucleotide sequence: TGTGCCAGCAGCACTAGAGCGGGCACCGGGGAGCTGTTTTTT. The chain is built from TRBV5-4 and TRBJ2-2; D is possibly TRBD2 (6 bases). Germline V gives CDR1 SGHNT, CDR2 YYREEE (reference sequence). The ends were cut back, 4 bases at V and 4 bases at J, with 11 bases in the middle. The CDR3 sequence is 14 residues long.

The chain's CDR3 is CASAAGRLAEQYV. DNA for the CDR3: TGTGCCAGCGCTGCGGGGCGATTGGCTGAGCAGTACGTC. The chain couples TRBV2 to TRBJ2-7, with D maybe TRBD2 (6 bases). This CDR3 comprises 13 residues. Trimming pared 8 bases from V and 7 bases from J, leaving 18 bases between. CDR1 is SNHLY and CDR2 is FYNNEI in the germline V gene.

The rearrangement uses TRBV2 and TRBJ2-2, with 8 nucleotides matching TRBD2. The CDR3 runs to 13 residues. CDR1 is SNHLY, CDR2 FYNNEI, per germline. Germline trimming cut 10 bases from V and 6 bases from J; bases unmatched to any gene: 7. Here the CDR3 reads CATQRERAGELFF. CDR3 bases: TGTGCCACCCAGCGGGAGAGGGCCGGGGAGCTGTTTTTT.

The rearrangement links TRBV6-5 to TRBJ2-3; tentative D call: TRBD2 (5 bases). From germline, CDR1 is MNHEY and CDR2 SVGAGI. The V end lost 6 bases, the J end lost 3 bases, and 16 bases lay between the germline ends. This CDR3 is built from 15 residues. This CDR3 is CASSLSARGTDTQYF. As DNA, the CDR3 is TGTGCCAGCAGCCTTAGCGCCCGAGGGACAGATACGCAGTATTTT.

The chain has TRBV6-5 and TRBJ1-1, with D possibly matching TRBD1 (5 bases). V dropped 11 bases and J dropped 2 bases, with 21 bases sitting between them. CDR3 size: 15 residues. Germline CDR1 MNHEY, CDR2 SVGAGI. The CDR3 nucleotides read TGTGCCTCCTCGGGGAGCGGGGGGTCAAACACTGAAGCTTTCTTT. This sequence encodes CASSGSGGSNTEAFF.

Points on this clone: One end of the junction does not line up with germline, which may come from a read error. Other DNA sequences in the same sample also yield this CDR3. This chain uses TRBV6-2 or TRBV6-3 with TRBJ2-1; D call uncertain. The CDR3 is made up of 11 amino acids. Germline CDR1 MNHEY, CDR2 SVGEGT. The CDR3 here is CASSYSSEQFF. CDR3 bases: TGTGCCAGCAGCTACTCTAGTGAGCAGTTCTTC.

This chain connects TRBV4-1 to TRBJ2-7, with 13 bases matching TRBD2. Trimming cost V 3 bases and J 2 bases; bases outside gene matches: 1. There are 15 residues in the CDR3. CDR1 and CDR2 (germline): MGHRA, YSYEKL. In DNA form, the CDR3 reads TGCGCCAGCAGCCAGGGGACTAGCGGGACCTACGAGCAGTACGTC. It specifies CASSQGTSGTYEQYV.

The DNA of the CDR3 is TGTGCCAGCTCACAGGGGAACGAGCAGTACGTC. Its translation: CASSQGNEQYV. V and J are TRBV18 and TRBJ2-7; perhaps TRBD1 as D (5 bases). This CDR3 is built from 11 residues. V was shortened by 4 bases and J by 5 bases, with 6 bases between the two germline ends. Germline CDR1 KGHSH, CDR2 LQKENI.

The chain links TRBV5-1 to TRBJ1-4; D is ambiguous. Germline values: CDR1 SGHRS, CDR2 YFSETQ. V lost 5 bases, J lost 1 base, and 12 bases lay in between. The CDR3 sequence is 15 residues long. CDR3 amino acids: CASRRRSITNEKLFF. CDR3 nucleotides: TGCGCCAGCAGGCGCCGATCAATAACTAATGAAAAACTGTTTTTT. The variable domain in full, completed from reference TRBV5-1 and TRBJ1-4, reads KAGVTQTPRYLIKTRGQQVTLSCSPISGHRSVSWYQQTPGQGLQFLFEYFSETQRNKGNFPGRFSGRQFSNSRSEMNVSTLELGDSALYLCASRRRSITNEKLFFGSGTQLSVL.

V is TRBV19 and J is TRBJ2-5; D gene unclear. Germline V gives CDR1 LNHDA, CDR2 SQIVND (reference sequence). This CDR3 is built from 13 residues. Between the trimmed V and J ends, which lost 6 bases and 4 bases, there was a span of 12 bases. In DNA, the CDR3 is TGTGCCAGTAGCCACCGGGTAGGAGAGACCCAGTACTTC. It translates to CASSHRVGETQYF.

The J gene is TRBJ1-6, the V gene TRBV19, with TRBD1 matching 8 bases. This CDR3 is 14 amino acids long. CDR1 and CDR2 from the germline V gene are LNHDA and SQIVND (reference sequence). Trimming at V came to 6 bases and at J to 7 bases, leaving 5 bases not matched to a gene. The CDR3 sequence: CASRDRGTNSPLHF. The DNA for the CDR3 is TGTGCCAGTAGAGACAGGGGAACAAATTCACCCCTCCACTTT.

The chain uses TRBV6-6 and TRBJ2-1; tentatively, D is TRBD2 (6 bases). V shed 0 bases and J shed 8 bases, with 11 bases lying between them. This CDR3 is 14 amino acids long. Germline V gene data show CDR1 as MNHNY and CDR2 as SVGAGI (reference sequence). The CDR3, as DNA: TGTGCCAGCAGTTACTCTCGGGGACTCGATGAGCAGTTCTTC. The encoded protein is CASSYSRGLDEQFF.

The chain links TRBV27 to TRBJ1-5, with D hard to call. The CDR3 runs to 13 residues. CDR1 and CDR2 (germline): MNHEY, SMNVEV (reference sequence). V lost 8 bases and J 0 bases, leaving 8 bases between the germline ends. The CDR3 nucleotides read TGTGCCAGCGGCCTCCATAGCAATCAGCCCCAGCATTTT. Translating gives CASGLHSNQPQHF.

The chain is built from TRBV24-1 and TRBJ1-2; D call uncertain. From germline, CDR1 is KGHDR and CDR2 SFDVKD. V lost 1 base and J lost 1, with 6 bases in between. The CDR3 length is 14 residues. The CDR3 protein is CATSDFTLNYGYTF. CDR3 bases: TGTGCCACCAGTGATTTTACTCTTAACTATGGCTACACCTTC.